The text below deals with one T cell receptor beta chain. These data originate in a study of beta chain features in type 1 diabetes. This CDR3 is 15 amino acids long. Trimming shortened V by 0 bases and J by 3 bases, and 9 bases separated the two germline ends. CDR1 SGHRS and CDR2 YFSETQ come from the germline V gene. Sequenced material consisted of expressed TCRB transcripts (all of the isolated RNA was reverse transcribed). Profiling relied on immunoSEQ multiplex PCR, and the TCRdb table lists in-frame clones only, not all of them. In the table there are under 350,000 clones, about 8.5% of which are singletons.

Specimen: central memory CD4+ T cells from blood. The sequence derives from a young woman in good health. The J gene is TRBJ2-2, the V gene TRBV5-1; D may correspond to TRBD1 or TRBD2 (5 bases each). The CDR3 here is CASSLGLGDTGELFF. CDR3 DNA: TGCGCCAGCAGCTTGGGTCTGGGGGACACCGGGGAGCTGTTTTTT.